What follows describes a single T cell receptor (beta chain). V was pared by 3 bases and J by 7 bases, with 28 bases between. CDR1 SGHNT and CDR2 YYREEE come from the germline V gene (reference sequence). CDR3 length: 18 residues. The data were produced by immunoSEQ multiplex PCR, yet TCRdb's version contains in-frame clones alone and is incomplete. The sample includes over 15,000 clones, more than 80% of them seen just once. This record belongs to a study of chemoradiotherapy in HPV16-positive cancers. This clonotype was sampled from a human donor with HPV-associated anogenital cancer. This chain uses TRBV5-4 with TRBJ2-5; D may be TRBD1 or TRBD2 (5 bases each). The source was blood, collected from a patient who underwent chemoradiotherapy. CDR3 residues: CASSSRDRLDLRSGTQYF. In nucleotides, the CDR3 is TGTGCCAGCAGCTCTAGGGACCGTTTGGATTTGAGGTCTGGGACCCAGTACTTC.